The rows below give T cell receptor beta chains drawn from one sample of a study of OX40 agonist ivuxolimab in advanced cancers. TCRdb's copy holds only in-frame clones and misses some; the assay was immunoSEQ multiplex PCR. The data hold 50,000 or so clones, with around nine tenths observed a single time. This specimen consisted of CD4+ or CD8+ T cells sorted from blood, obtained in a trial of the OX40 agonist ivuxolimab. The receptors stem from an adult with an advanced solid tumor such as melanoma, head and neck, liver or kidney cancer. Both conserved end residues are part of each CDR3. D genes are given only for firm matches. Rows give clone size only sometimes, using once, few, many, or a class for an expanded clone.

d_call,j_call,v_call,cdr3_length,clone_size,cdr3_nt,cdr3_aa
-,TRBJ1-2,TRBV6-6,13,-,TGTGCCAGCAGTTTGCCGGGGAACTATGGCTACACCTTC,CASSLPGNYGYTF
TRBD2,TRBJ2-1,TRBV19,14,-,TGTGCCAGTAGTAGCCTAGCGGTCTACAATGAGCAGTTCTTC,CASSSLAVYNEQFF
-,TRBJ2-1,TRBV27,17,few,TGTGCCAGCAGTGCGATTGTAGGGGTCTTATCGCACAATGAGCAGTTCTTC,CASSAIVGVLSHNEQFF
-,TRBJ1-6,TRBV2,13,-,TGTGCCAGCAACCCTGGGGGGGATTCACCCCTCCACTTT,CASNPGGDSPLHF
TRBD2,TRBJ2-7,TRBV2,17,-,TGTGCCAGCAGTGGCGGCTTTAGGGCTAGCGGAAGTTACGAGCAGTACTTC,CASSGGFRASGSYEQYF
-,TRBJ2-7,TRBV27,14,-,TGTGCCAGCAGTCCCCTTGACAGGAACTACGAGCAGTACTTC,CASSPLDRNYEQYF
-,TRBJ1-6,TRBV5-5,17,once,TGTGCCAGCAGCTTGGCCTCTGGAATTTGGGGTAATTCACCCCTCCACTTT,CASSLASGIWGNSPLHF
TRBD2,TRBJ2-3,TRBV29-1,15,-,TGCAGCGTCCCATGGGCGGGAGAACTCACAGATACGCAGTATTTT,CSVPWAGELTDTQYF
TRBD1,TRBJ1-2,TRBV14,16,-,TGTGCCAGCAGCCAAGTGGCAGGGGGTCCGGGCCATGGCTACACCTTC,CASSQVAGGPGHGYTF
TRBD2,TRBJ2-3,TRBV2,18,-,TGTGCCAGCAGAGATCTTTTTGCGGGGGGCGACAGCACAGATACGCAGTATTTT,CASRDLFAGGDSTDTQYF
TRBD1,TRBJ2-7,TRBV4-1,15,-,TGCGCCAGCAGCCAAGAGGAGGACAGGGCCCACGAGCAGTACTTC,CASSQEEDRAHEQYF
TRBD2,TRBJ2-1,TRBV7-3,17,once,TGTGCCAGCACGAACACCGGGACTAGCGGCCTCAGAGGGGAGCAGTTCTTC,CASTNTGTSGLRGEQFF
-,TRBJ2-1,TRBV10-3,17,-,TGTGCCATCAGGTCCCTCGGCGCGGGAATTTCGGACAATGAGCAGTTCTTC,CAIRSLGAGISDNEQFF
TRBD2,TRBJ2-3,TRBV11-2,18,-,TGTGCCAGCAGCTTAGTTGAAGCGGGGGGAACTAGCACAGATACGCAGTATTTT,CASSLVEAGGTSTDTQYF
-,TRBJ1-1,TRBV6-6,15,-,TGTGCCAGCAGTTACGTCGGGGGTCCGAACACTGAAGCTTTCTTT,CASSYVGGPNTEAFF
TRBD1,TRBJ1-1,TRBV11-2,18,once,TGTGCCAGCAGCCTTAGTCGGATGCAGGGGGATTTGAACACTGAAGCTTTCTTT,CASSLSRMQGDLNTEAFF
TRBD1,TRBJ2-7,TRBV5-1,16,-,TGCGCCAGCAGCCCCGGACAGGGCCACCTTACCTACGAGCAGTACTTC,CASSPGQGHLTYEQYF
TRBD2,TRBJ2-1,TRBV9,14,-,TGTGCCAGCAGCGGTGGCGGGAGGGTCAATGAGCAGTTCTTC,CASSGGGRVNEQFF
-,TRBJ1-2,TRBV18,15,-,TGTGCCAGCTCACCATCCTGGGGAGTGGACTATGGCTACACCTTC,CASSPSWGVDYGYTF
-,TRBJ2-1,TRBV11-2,15,-,TGTGCCAGCAGCTTAGGGGCGACAGGTTACAATGAGCAGTTCTTC,CASSLGATGYNEQFF
-,TRBJ1-2,TRBV2,13,-,TGTGCCAGCAGTGCGGACGGAAACTATGGCTACACCTTC,CASSADGNYGYTF
TRBD2,TRBJ2-1,TRBV10-2,14,-,TGCGCCAGCAGGGGGACTAGCGGTAACAATGAGCAGTTCTTC,CASRGTSGNNEQFF
-,TRBJ2-1,TRBV4-1,12,-,TGCGCCAGCAGCCAAGAGGGGAATGAGCAGTTCTTC,CASSQEGNEQFF
-,TRBJ1-2,TRBV9,14,-,TGTGCCAGCAGCGTAGCGGCAGGGGACTATGGCTACACCTTC,CASSVAAGDYGYTF
TRBD1,TRBJ2-6,TRBV25-1,17,-,TGTGCCAGCAGTGACCCCAAGGGGGCATCTGGGGCCAACGTCCTGACTTTC,CASSDPKGASGANVLTF
-,TRBJ2-1,TRBV6-5,13,-,TGTGCCAGCAGTTCCACCTGGGGCCATGAGCAGTTCTTC,CASSSTWGHEQFF
-,TRBJ2-1,TRBV5-6,15,-,TGTGCCAGCGCCGAAGGGGGGTTAGGGTACAATGAGCAGTTCTTC,CASAEGGLGYNEQFF
-,TRBJ1-1,TRBV27,14,-,TGTGCCAGCAGTTGGACTCCCCGGGACACTGAAGCTTTCTTT,CASSWTPRDTEAFF
-,TRBJ1-1,TRBV6-6,13,-,TGTGCCAGCAGTTCACCGCTTGGGGGTGAAGCTTTCTTT,CASSSPLGGEAFF
-,TRBJ2-7,TRBV30,14,once,TGTGCCGGGACTCGGAGGGAGGACACCTACGAGCAGTACTTC,CAGTRREDTYEQYF
TRBD1,TRBJ2-7,TRBV4-1,15,once,TGCGCCAGCAGCCATTATACAGGGGACATTTACGAGCAGTACTTC,CASSHYTGDIYEQYF
-,TRBJ1-1,TRBV6-5,13,-,TGTGCCAGCACTTACCGAGGGAACACTGAAGCTTTCTTT,CASTYRGNTEAFF
-,TRBJ1-5,TRBV19,14,-,TGTGCCAGTAGTACGGGGTGGAGCAATCAGCCCCAGCATTTT,CASSTGWSNQPQHF
TRBD2,TRBJ2-7,TRBV19,11,-,TGTGCCAGTAGATCCGGGGAGGGACAGTACTTC,CASRSGEGQYF
-,TRBJ2-7,TRBV7-2,11,few,TGTGCCAGCAGCCCGGGGAACGAGCAGTACTTC,CASSPGNEQYF
-,TRBJ1-1,TRBV29-1,13,-,TGCAGCGTTGACGGGACCTTATACACTGAAGCTTTCTTT,CSVDGTLYTEAFF
TRBD1,TRBJ1-4,TRBV7-9,14,-,TGTGCCAGCAGCCCTACAGGGGGAGATGAAAAACTGTTTTTT,CASSPTGGDEKLFF
-,TRBJ2-3,TRBV29-1,13,few,TGCAGCGTTGATGCAGGGGACACAGATACGCAGTATTTT,CSVDAGDTDTQYF
TRBD2,TRBJ2-7,TRBV27,13,once,TGTGCCAGCAGTCCGGGACTAGCGTACGAGCAGTACTTC,CASSPGLAYEQYF
TRBD2,TRBJ2-3,TRBV7-2,15,-,TGTGCCAGCAGCTTTTGGGGCGGGGGGACAGATACGCAGTATTTT,CASSFWGGGTDTQYF
TRBD1,TRBJ2-2,TRBV30,15,-,TGTGCCTGGCGGACAGGGCTTACGAACACCGGGGAGCTGTTTTTT,CAWRTGLTNTGELFF
-,TRBJ1-1,TRBV5-1,15,once,TGCGCCAGCAGCTTGGATGGGGGGACGAGGACTGAAGCTTTCTTT,CASSLDGGTRTEAFF
TRBD1,TRBJ1-1,TRBV28,15,-,TGTGCCAGCAGTACAACAGGGGTTTTGTTGTCTGAAGCTTTCTTT,CASSTTGVLLSEAFF
-,TRBJ2-1,TRBV5-6,13,-,TGTGCCAGCGCCCCCAGGACCTACAATGAGCAGTTCTTC,CASAPRTYNEQFF